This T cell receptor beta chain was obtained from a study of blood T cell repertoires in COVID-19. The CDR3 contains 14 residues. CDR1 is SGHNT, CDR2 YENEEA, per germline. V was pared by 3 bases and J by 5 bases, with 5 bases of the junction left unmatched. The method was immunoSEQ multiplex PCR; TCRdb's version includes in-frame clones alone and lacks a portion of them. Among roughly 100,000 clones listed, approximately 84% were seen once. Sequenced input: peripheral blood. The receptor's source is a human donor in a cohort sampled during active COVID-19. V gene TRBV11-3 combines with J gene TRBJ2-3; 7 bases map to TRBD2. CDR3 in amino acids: CASSFGGDVDTQYF. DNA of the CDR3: TGTGCCAGCAGCTTTGGGGGGGATGTAGATACGCAGTATTTT. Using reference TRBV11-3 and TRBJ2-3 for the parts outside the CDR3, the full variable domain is EAGVVQSPRYKIIEKKQPVAFWCNPISGHNTLYWYLQNLGQGPELLIRYENEEAVDDSQLPKDRFSAERLKGVDSTLKIQPAELGDSAVYLCASSFGGDVDTQYFGPGTRLTVL.